The 3 T cell receptor beta chains below all came from one sample that was sequenced in a study of shared clonotypes between healthy human individuals. The method was immunoSEQ multiplex PCR; TCRdb's version includes in-frame clones alone and lacks a portion of them. The sample carries 2 million to 2.5 million clones, 80% to 95% recorded once. Source material: naive CD4+ T cells from PBMCs. The subset here: CD45RA+ positively selected. The receptors here all came from a man younger than 30 in good health. Some clones in this sample may be carry-over from other donors' samples.

On this clone itself: Different DNA sequences within this sample yield the same CDR3. The chain couples TRBV20-1 to TRBJ2-5, with D possibly matching TRBD2 (5 bases). V lost 6 bases to trimming and J lost 3 bases, with 5 bases between them. This CDR3 has 10 amino acids. Germline values: CDR1 DFQATT, CDR2 SNEGSKA (reference sequence). CDR3 region: CSAGEETQYF. For the CDR3, the DNA is TGCAGTGCCGGGGAAGAGACCCAGTACTTC.

The V and J genes are TRBV7-9 and TRBJ2-1; 13 nucleotides line up with TRBD2. Trimming took 5 bases from V and 8 from J; bases not matched to a gene: 9. The CDR3 loop spans 16 amino acids. CDR1 and CDR2 (germline): SEHNR, FQNEAQ (reference sequence). CDR3: CASSRSGLAGDDEQFF. The CDR3 DNA reads as TGTGCCAGCAGCCGGTCCGGACTAGCGGGAGACGATGAGCAGTTCTTC.

This rearrangement joins TRBV2 to TRBJ2-7, with D hard to call. CDR1 and CDR2 from the germline V gene are SNHLY and FYNNEI. The germline V and J ends were trimmed by 10 bases and 4 bases, with 17 bases remaining between them. This CDR3 region has 13 residues. CDR3 DNA: TGTGCCACCCAGTTTGACTTCAGTTACGAGCAGTACTTC. As protein: CATQFDFSYEQYF. Supplemented by reference TRBV2 and TRBJ2-7, the full variable domain reads EPEVTQTPSHQVTQMGQEVILRCVPISNHLYFYWYRQILGQKVEFLVSFYNNEISEKSEIFDDQFSVERPDGSNFTLKIRSTKLEDSAMYFCATQFDFSYEQYFGPGTRLTVT.